This T cell receptor beta chain was observed in a study of identical twins. Overall study findings and caveats: Findings came from cross-sectional statistics, without long-term follow-up of donors. Low generation probability was overrepresented in out-of-frame alpha sequences shared by twins.

Germline V gene sequence: CDR1 SGHDT, CDR2 YYEEEE. The germline V and J ends were trimmed by 4 bases and 7 bases, with 17 bases remaining between them. The CDR3 consists of 15 residues. MiXCR was run by TCRdb on the 5' RACE reads, yielding one entry per CDR3 protein. The repertoire holds 1.5 million to 2 million distinct CDR3 sequences, less than 40% seen once, with around 0.25% in the top ten. In its sample, this clonotype was seen a few times. Its antigen is unknown. The receptor was derived from a newborn girl in good health. The chain combines TRBV5-6 with TRBJ1-4, with no clear D. The sequenced sample was cord blood. CDR3 loop: CASSPNTFSGEKLFF. Here the CDR3 DNA reads TGTGCCAGCAGCCCTAACACCTTTAGTGGTGAAAAACTGTTTTTT.